This T cell receptor (beta chain) was obtained from a study of cytomegalovirus exposure and HLA in healthy donors. Study conclusions and caveats: Most TCR sequences showed up rarely, but some public TCRs showed up in many donors.

PCR primers comprised 60 Vbeta and 13 Jbeta primers. Repertoires were generated with immunoSEQ multiplex PCR, while TCRdb's copy carries only in-frame clones and drops some. The sample has 100,000 to 120,000 clones, about 86% seen once. Comment on this clone: Its specificity is unknown.

Sequencing was done on a sample of PBMCs. This receptor was taken from a man aged 35-49 years in good health and CMV-seronegative.

The CDR3 region is CASSPGDILEKLFF. The CDR3, as DNA: TGCGCCAGCAGCCCCGGTGATATACTAGAAAAACTGTTTTTT. V gene TRBV5-1 combines with J gene TRBJ1-4; D not resolved. This CDR3 has 14 residues. The germline V gene has CDR1 SGHRS and CDR2 YFSETQ. Between the trimmed V and J ends, which lost 4 bases and 8 bases, there was a span of 15 bases. The full variable domain, rest sourced from reference TRBV5-1 and TRBJ1-4, is KAGVTQTPRYLIKTRGQQVTLSCSPISGHRSVSWYQQTPGQGLQFLFEYFSETQRNKGNFPGRFSGRQFSNSRSEMNVSTLELGDSALYLCASSPGDILEKLFFGSGTQLSVL.